Below, 25 T cell receptor beta chains from the same sample are listed, as sequenced in a study of memory CD4+ T cells and cytomegalovirus serostatus. The sort gate was single viable CD3+CD4+CD8-CD45RO+ cells for memory CD4+ T cells. The method was immunoSEQ multiplex PCR; TCRdb's version includes in-frame clones alone and lacks a portion of them. The table includes approximately 49,000 clones, over 75% detected once. The sequenced sample consisted of memory CD4+ T cells from blood. These receptors all stem from an adult in good health and CMV-seronegative.

The chain recombines TRBV19 with TRBJ1-3; D perhaps matches TRBD1 (6 bases). The length of the CDR3 is 14 residues. Germline-derived CDR1 and CDR2 are LNHDA and SQIVND (reference sequence). Trimming removed 5 bases at V and 0 bases at J, with 8 bases between. The CDR3 nucleotides are TGTGCCAGTAGTGAGGACAGCTCTGGAAACACCATATATTTT. It yields the protein CASSEDSSGNTIYF.

This clone has more than one count but fewer than ten. The V gene is TRBV6-1, the J gene TRBJ2-7; D remains unclear. The V gene lost 6 bases and the J gene lost 3 bases, with 9 bases spanning the gap. This CDR3 has 12 amino acids. Germline V lookup: CDR1 MNHNS, CDR2 SASEGT. The DNA of the CDR3 is TGTGCCAGCAGATACGTCAACTACGAGCAGTACTTC. Translated, it gives CASRYVNYEQYF.

This clone was observed a few times. The gene calls are TRBV7-2 and TRBJ2-7; tentatively, D is TRBD2 (7 bases). The CDR3 spans 17 residues. V lost 0 bases to trimming and J lost 3 bases, with 18 bases between them. The V gene's germline CDR1 is SGHTA and CDR2 FQGNSA. CDR3 sequence reads: CASSLALGGGADYEQYF. The CDR3 DNA sequence: TGTGCCAGCAGCTTAGCTCTTGGAGGGGGGGCTGACTACGAGCAGTACTTC.

This chain uses TRBV29-1 with TRBJ2-5; 8 nucleotides align to TRBD1. CDR1 and CDR2 from the germline V gene are SQVTM and ANQGSEA. CDR3 length: 14 amino acids. Trimming took 3 bases from V and 1 from J; bases not matched to a gene: 4. The chain's CDR3 is CSVDLTGAQETQYF. CDR3 bases: TGCAGCGTTGATTTGACAGGGGCCCAAGAGACCCAGTACTTC.

The V call is TRBV5-6, the J call TRBJ2-5, with 8 bases that match TRBD1. Germline values: CDR1 SGHDT, CDR2 YYEEEE. This CDR3 has 14 amino acids. V trimming: 4 bases; J trimming: 1 base; junction bases outside the gene matches: 3. CDR3 residues: CASSIGTGQETQYF. The DNA for the CDR3 is TGTGCCAGCAGCATAGGGACAGGCCAAGAGACCCAGTACTTC.

DNA of the CDR3: TGTGCCAGCAGCTTGGCACTTAACACTGAAGCTTTCTTT. It codes for CASSLALNTEAFF. The V call is TRBV5-8, the J call TRBJ1-1; D not resolved. CDR1 and CDR2 (germline): SGHTS, YDEGEE. CDR3 length equals 13 residues. The V end was cut by 0 bases, the J end by 2 bases, with 5 bases between.

The V gene is TRBV5-6, the J gene TRBJ2-3; no firm D call. CDR1 SGHDT and CDR2 YYEEEE come from the germline V gene. Trimming took off 0 bases at V and 5 bases at J, with 16 bases between the two ends. This CDR3 contains 16 residues. CDR3 sequence (DNA): TGTGCCAGCAGCTTGGCACTAACCGGTGGTAGAGATACGCAGTATTTT. Its protein is CASSLALTGGRDTQYF. The variable domain in full, with the rest retrieved from reference TRBV5-6 and TRBJ2-3, is DAGVTQSPTHLIKTRGQQVTLRCSPKSGHDTVSWYQQALGQGPQFIFQYYEEEERQRGNFPDRFSGHQFPNYSSELNVNALLLGDSALYLCASSLALTGGRDTQYFGPGTRLTVL.

V is TRBV19 and J is TRBJ1-2, with 10 bases matching TRBD1. J was trimmed by 8 bases and V by 6 bases; bases with no gene match: 3. Germline V gives CDR1 LNHDA, CDR2 SQIVND (reference sequence). This CDR3 is 12 amino acids long. The CDR3 nucleotides read TGTGCCAGTAGAGACAGGGGGCGCGGCTACACCTTC. It codes for CASRDRGRGYTF.

The CDR3 region has the DNA TGTGCCAGCAGCTTATCAGGGGCGCTTAACGAGCAGTACTTC. Translated: CASSLSGALNEQYF. V and J are TRBV7-3 and TRBJ2-7, with D possibly matching TRBD1 (6 bases). This CDR3 is 14 amino acids long. From germline, CDR1 is SGHTA and CDR2 FQGTGA. V lost 2 bases and J 5 bases, leaving 13 bases between the germline ends.

V is TRBV7-8 and J is TRBJ1-2; TRBD1 matches 8 bases. Per the germline V gene, CDR1 is SGHVS and CDR2 is FQNEAQ. Losses at the gene ends were 0 bases for V and 5 bases for J; bases not matched to a gene: 2. This CDR3 contains 14 residues. CDR3 in amino acids: CASSLADRGYGYTF. The CDR3 region has the DNA TGTGCCAGCAGCTTAGCCGACAGGGGATATGGCTACACCTTC.

This chain connects TRBV9 to TRBJ1-1; TRBD1 agrees at 9 bases. This CDR3 has 15 amino acids. Unmatched junction bases numbered 4, after V lost 3 bases and J lost 1 base. Germline CDR1 is SGDLS and CDR2 is YYNGEE. The CDR3 region has the DNA TGTGCCAGCAGCGGACTACAGGGGGCGAACACTGAAGCTTTCTTT. Translation: CASSGLQGANTEAFF.

The J gene is TRBJ2-3, the V gene TRBV5-1, with 9 positions matching TRBD2. The germline V gene encodes CDR1 SGHRS and CDR2 YFSETQ. The CDR3 totals 16 residues. V lost 0 bases to trimming and J lost 2 bases; unmatched junction nucleotides: 4. CDR3 amino acids: CASSLVPSGTTDTQYF. The CDR3 DNA sequence: TGCGCCAGCAGCTTGGTCCCTAGCGGGACCACAGATACGCAGTATTTT.

The V call is TRBV11-3, the J call TRBJ2-1; D remains unclear. The germline V and J ends were trimmed by 5 bases and 0 bases, with 5 bases remaining between them. Germline V gene sequence: CDR1 SGHNT, CDR2 YENEEA. The CDR3 sequence is 13 residues long. CDR3: CASSQNSYNEQFF. CDR3 sequence (DNA): TGTGCCAGCAGCCAAAACTCCTACAATGAGCAGTTCTTC.

V and J are TRBV5-6 and TRBJ2-2, with D tentatively TRBD1 (5 bases). The V gene's germline CDR1 is SGHDT and CDR2 YYEEEE. The CDR3 runs 13 residues. Trimming removed 0 bases from V and 6 bases from J, with 6 bases in between. CDR3 in amino acids: CASSLVGAGELFF. CDR3 sequence (DNA): TGTGCCAGCAGCTTGGTAGGGGCCGGGGAGCTGTTTTTT.

The V and J genes are TRBV5-4 and TRBJ2-1; the D is unclear. Germline values: CDR1 SGHNT, CDR2 YYREEE (reference sequence). Trimming shortened V by 4 bases and J by 0 bases, and 11 bases separated the two germline ends. The CDR3 length is 15 residues. In DNA form, the CDR3 reads TGTGCCAGCAGCGACATGGTGAGCTCCTACAATGAGCAGTTCTTC. Translated: CASSDMVSSYNEQFF. The full variable domain, in which reference TRBV5-4 and TRBJ2-1 provide the parts outside the CDR3, is ETGVTQSPTHLIKTRGQQVTLRCSSQSGHNTVSWYQQALGQGPQFIFQYYREEENGRGNFPPRFSGLQFPNYSSELNVNALELDDSALYLCASSDMVSSYNEQFFGPGTRLTVL.

The CDR3 region is CASSLDIGGSYNEQFF. Here the CDR3 DNA reads TGTGCCAGCAGCTTAGATATAGGGGGCTCCTACAATGAGCAGTTCTTC. This chain uses TRBV11-2 with TRBJ2-1, with D maybe TRBD1 (6 bases). The CDR3 consists of 16 residues. Germline V CDR1 and CDR2: SGHAT, FQNNGV. V was shortened by 0 bases and J by 0 bases, with 9 bases between the two germline ends.

This chain connects TRBV6-1 to TRBJ1-2; tentatively, D is TRBD1 (6 bases). Germline loops: CDR1 MNHNS, CDR2 SASEGT. Trimming shortened V by 7 bases and J by 8 bases, and 17 bases separated the two germline ends. This CDR3 has 13 residues. The DNA of the CDR3 is TGTGCCAGCACCGATAGGGGGGGCGAGGGCTACACCTTC. It yields the protein CASTDRGGEGYTF.

This CDR3 reads CASSFGGANSPLHF. The CDR3 DNA sequence: TGTGCCAGCAGCTTTGGGGGGGCTAATTCACCCCTCCACTTT. This chain connects TRBV5-8 to TRBJ1-6; D may be TRBD1 (6 bases). This CDR3 contains 14 residues. V was cut by 2 bases and J by 6 bases, with 9 bases left in between. Germline CDR1 is SGHTS and CDR2 is YDEGEE.

This chain links TRBV9 with TRBJ1-2; TRBD1 is a possible D gene (5 bases). The CDR3 totals 13 residues. V dropped 3 bases and J dropped 5 bases, with 11 bases sitting between them. CDR1 is SGDLS, CDR2 YYNGEE, per germline. CDR3 DNA sequence: TGTGCCAGCAGCGATGACAGAGGGTATGGCTACACCTTC. Its protein product is CASSDDRGYGYTF.

CDR3 bases: TGTGCCAGCAGCCGACAGGGGCAGAACACCGGGGAGCTGTTTTTT. It specifies CASSRQGQNTGELFF. The chain carries TRBV7-9 and TRBJ2-2; 8 bases line up with TRBD1. There are 15 residues in the CDR3. The junction had 3 bases not matched to a gene; V was cut back by 5 bases and J by 1 base. Per the germline V gene, CDR1 is SEHNR and CDR2 is FQNEAQ (reference sequence).

This sequence joins TRBV11-3 and TRBJ2-1, with TRBD2 matching 8 bases. The CDR3 runs to 17 residues. In germline, CDR1 is SGHNT, CDR2 YENEEA. Losses at the gene ends were 5 bases for V and 6 bases for J; bases not matched to a gene: 15. Here the CDR3 reads CASSGGSGGQKTNEQFF. The CDR3 DNA sequence: TGTGCCAGCAGCGGTGGGAGCGGGGGCCAAAAAACCAATGAGCAGTTCTTC. The whole variable domain, remainder taken from reference TRBV11-3 and TRBJ2-1, is EAGVVQSPRYKIIEKKQPVAFWCNPISGHNTLYWYLQNLGQGPELLIRYENEEAVDDSQLPKDRFSAERLKGVDSTLKIQPAELGDSAVYLCASSGGSGGQKTNEQFFGPGTRLTVL.

This chain uses TRBV7-9 with TRBJ1-3; D gene unclear. Trimming removed 0 bases from V and 4 bases from J, with 16 bases in between. There are 17 residues in the CDR3. Germline V gene data show CDR1 as SEHNR and CDR2 as FQNEAQ (reference sequence). The DNA of the CDR3 is TGTGCCAGCAGCTTAGCGCTTGGGAGCCTGCCAGGAAACACCATATATTTT. Translating it yields CASSLALGSLPGNTIYF.

The CDR3 region is CASSQDVAASGELFF. Written as DNA, the CDR3 is TGTGCCAGCAGCCAAGACGTCGCCGCCTCCGGGGAGCTGTTTTTT. This chain connects TRBV4-2 to TRBJ2-2; D call uncertain. Trimming removed 0 bases at V and 6 bases at J, with 11 bases between. This CDR3 has 15 residues. Germline V CDR1 and CDR2: LGHNA, YNFKEQ.

The V and J genes are TRBV30 and TRBJ2-1, with 7 bases aligning to TRBD2. Trimming removed 1 base from V and 6 bases from J; junction bases left unmatched: 3. Germline CDR1 and CDR2: GTSNPN and SVGIG (reference sequence). This CDR3 is built from 13 residues. The CDR3 bases are TGTGCCTGGAGTGACCAGCGGGGCAATGAGCAGTTCTTC. This translates into CAWSDQRGNEQFF.

The rearrangement joins TRBV2 to TRBJ1-2; TRBD1 matches 8 bases. CDR1 and CDR2 from the germline V gene are SNHLY and FYNNEI. Trimming cost V 6 bases and J 8 bases; bases outside gene matches: 5. CDR3 length equals 12 residues. In DNA, the CDR3 is TGTGCCAGCAGGTCACAGGGGGGCGGCTACACCTTC. This sequence encodes CASRSQGGGYTF.